The 25 T cell receptor beta chains presented below share a single source sample, sequenced in a study of patients and donors after allogeneic stem cell transplantation. TCRdb re-called the RT-PCR reads through MiXCR, storing one row per CDR3 protein. The table has more than 150,000 distinct CDR3 sequences, about 24% seen once. Sequenced sample: blood, either unsorted or a sorted T cell fraction (not recorded which). Receptor source: a human donor who was either an allogeneic HSCT recipient or a stem cell or donor lymphocyte infusion donor (not recorded which). It is not recorded whose cells these are; they may come from a transplant donor.

This clonotype was observed at least ten times. V usage is TRBV7-9 and J usage is TRBJ1-2; no reliable D call. V lost 2 bases and J lost 8, with 9 bases in between. CDR1 SEHNR and CDR2 FQNEAQ come from the germline V gene (reference sequence). This CDR3 is built from 12 residues. Here the CDR3 reads CASSLMGSGYTF. CDR3 sequence (DNA): TGTGCCAGCAGCTTAATGGGAAGCGGCTACACCTTC.

The genes are TRBV19 and TRBJ2-5; no reliable D call. V lost 6 bases and J 3 bases, leaving 14 bases between the germline ends. Germline V gene lookup returns CDR1 LNHDA and CDR2 SQIVND (reference sequence). The CDR3 is 14 amino acids. The CDR3 bases are TGTGCCAGTAGCCTCTCAGACACTGAAGAGACCCAGTACTTC. Translated: CASSLSDTEETQYF.

This clonotype was counted only a few times. The V call is TRBV12-3 or TRBV12-4, the J call TRBJ2-3, with unresolved D. The germline V and J ends were trimmed by 3 bases and 4 bases, with 5 bases remaining between them. CDR3 length equals 12 residues. The DNA of the CDR3 is TGTGCCAGCAGTTTCCCAGCAGATACGCAGTATTTT. Translated, it gives CASSFPADTQYF.

The chain employs TRBV5-5 and TRBJ1-1; D is perhaps TRBD1 (6 bases). Germline CDR1 SGHKS, CDR2 YYEKEE (reference sequence). CDR3 length equals 15 residues. Trimming removed 0 bases at V and 7 bases at J, with 16 bases between. The CDR3 reads CASSLGTRGLVEAFF. The CDR3 coding sequence is TGTGCCAGCAGCTTGGGTACTCGGGGGCTCGTTGAAGCTTTCTTT.

The rearrangement joins TRBV5-1 to TRBJ1-6, with D unresolved. Between the trimmed V and J ends, which lost 4 bases and 1 base, there was a span of 9 bases. This CDR3 is 15 amino acids long. CDR1 and CDR2 from the germline V gene are SGHRS and YFSETQ. This CDR3 is CASSLSESYNSPLHF. The CDR3 nucleotides read TGCGCCAGCAGCCTGAGTGAATCCTATAATTCACCCCTCCACTTT.

This clonotype was found a few times. V and J are TRBV12-3 or TRBV12-4 and TRBJ1-5; 8 bases agree with TRBD1. The CDR3 spans 16 residues. Unmatched junction bases numbered 9, after V lost 6 bases and J lost 2 bases. CDR3 sequence: CASSTDRGRGNQPQHF. In DNA, the CDR3 is TGTGCCAGCAGCACCGACAGGGGAAGGGGCAATCAGCCCCAGCATTTT.

The chain recombines TRBV6-6 with TRBJ2-7; D gene uncertain. This CDR3 has 16 amino acids. Trimming removed 2 bases from V and 1 base from J, with 15 bases in between. CDR1 and CDR2 from the germline V gene are MNHNY and SVGAGI (reference sequence). The DNA of the CDR3 is TGTGCCAGCAGTTACCCGCAGGTTGAAGAATCCTACGAGCAGTACTTC. Its protein is CASSYPQVEESYEQYF.

This clonotype was found a few times. The rearrangement joins TRBV10-3 to TRBJ2-5; a weak D match, TRBD2 (5 bases). Deletions cut 6 bases from V and 5 bases from J, with 13 bases between. The CDR3 has 13 residues. Germline loops: CDR1 ENHRY, CDR2 SYGVKD. CDR3 sequence reads: CAIRRVGEETQYF. In nucleotides, the CDR3 is TGTGCCATCAGGAGGGTGGGAGAGGAGACCCAGTACTTC.

In this sample, this clonotype turned up a few times. The V gene is TRBV6-6, the J gene TRBJ2-7; D is uncertain. This CDR3 is built from 13 residues. The V end was cut by 8 bases, the J end by 6 bases, with 17 bases between. CDR1 and CDR2 from the germline V gene are MNHNY and SVGAGI (reference sequence). CDR3 nucleotide sequence: TGTGCCAGCTTGGTAGCATGGGGAAGCGAGCAGTACTTC. Translated: CASLVAWGSEQYF.

This rearrangement joins TRBV29-1 to TRBJ1-2, with D possibly TRBD1 on 6 matching bases. The V and J ends lost 4 bases and 7 bases respectively, with 10 bases between them. Germline CDR1 reads SQVTM; CDR2 reads ANQGSEA. The CDR3 loop spans 11 amino acids. The CDR3 region is CSVATGSGYTF. The CDR3 DNA follows: TGCAGCGTTGCAACAGGGAGTGGCTACACCTTC.

The gene calls are TRBV20-1 and TRBJ2-4, with a weak D call TRBD2 (5 bases). The CDR3 spans 13 residues. Germline CDR1 is DFQATT and CDR2 is SNEGSKA (reference sequence). V lost 4 bases to trimming and J lost 2 bases, with 9 bases between them. CDR3 in amino acids: CSATDWSKNIQYF. In DNA form, the CDR3 reads TGCAGTGCTACGGACTGGTCCAAAAACATTCAGTACTTC.

The rearrangement uses TRBV5-1 and TRBJ2-7; D not resolved. The CDR3 runs to 14 residues. V was shortened by 0 bases and J by 0 bases, with 7 bases between the two germline ends. The germline gives CDR1 SGHRS, CDR2 YFSETQ. The CDR3 DNA reads as TGCGCCAGCAGCTTGGACATCAGCTCCTACGAGCAGTACTTC. As protein: CASSLDISSYEQYF.

The chain employs TRBV7-9 and TRBJ1-1, with no clear D. V was clipped by 5 bases and J by 0 bases, with 13 bases between them. The CDR3 runs 15 residues. From germline, CDR1 is SEHNR and CDR2 FQNEAQ (reference sequence). The CDR3 coding sequence is TGTGCCAGCAGCCCCGGCACGGCAATGAACACTGAAGCTTTCTTT. Its translation: CASSPGTAMNTEAFF. Full variable domain (missing parts from reference TRBV7-9 and TRBJ1-1): DTGVSQNPRHKITKRGQNVTFRCDPISEHNRLYWYRQTLGQGPEFLTYFQNEAQLEKSRLLSDRFSAERPKGSFSTLEIQRTEQGDSAMYLCASSPGTAMNTEAFFGQGTRLTVV.

This clonotype was recorded a few times. The genes are TRBV20-1 and TRBJ2-7, with D possibly being TRBD1 (6 bases). Germline CDR1 is DFQATT and CDR2 is SNEGSKA (reference sequence). With 6 bases removed from V and 2 bases from J, the gap between germline ends came to 11 bases. This CDR3 is built from 12 residues. CDR3 region: CSARQAPYEQYF. The DNA for the CDR3 is TGCAGTGCGCGACAGGCCCCCTACGAGCAGTACTTC.

The chain recombines TRBV7-9 with TRBJ1-2; 8 nucleotides match TRBD1. Germline assignment: CDR1 SEHNR and CDR2 FQNEAQ (reference sequence). Trimming took 1 base from V and 7 from J; bases not matched to a gene: 14. This CDR3 spans 17 amino acids. The CDR3 loop reads CASSLGYGGQGYTGYTF. DNA of the CDR3: TGTGCCAGCAGCTTAGGGTATGGTGGACAGGGATACACTGGCTACACCTTC. The full variable domain, with the rest looked up from reference TRBV7-9 and TRBJ1-2, is DTGVSQNPRHKITKRGQNVTFRCDPISEHNRLYWYRQTLGQGPEFLTYFQNEAQLEKSRLLSDRFSAERPKGSFSTLEIQRTEQGDSAMYLCASSLGYGGQGYTGYTFGSGTRLTVV.

The sample holds a few counts of this clonotype. V and J are TRBV9 and TRBJ2-3, with D perhaps matching TRBD1 or TRBD2 (6 bases each). CDR3 size: 16 residues. Trimming cost V 3 bases and J 0 bases, with 14 bases left between them. In germline, CDR1 is SGDLS, CDR2 YYNGEE. The CDR3 sequence: CASSAIRGGSTDTQYF. In nucleotides, the CDR3 is TGTGCCAGCAGCGCAATTCGAGGGGGGAGCACAGATACGCAGTATTTT.

This clonotype was observed a few times. The V call is TRBV7-2, the J call TRBJ1-1; D is unclear. Per the germline V gene, CDR1 is SGHTA and CDR2 is FQGNSA. The CDR3 has 13 residues. V was clipped by 4 bases and J by 0 bases, with 6 bases between them. DNA of the CDR3: TGTGCCAGCAGCTACTATTTGAACACTGAAGCTTTCTTT. It specifies CASSYYLNTEAFF.

In this sample, this clonotype turned up a few times. The rearrangement joins TRBV5-1 to TRBJ2-2; weak D call: TRBD1 (6 bases). The V end was cut by 3 bases, the J end by 6 bases, with 12 bases between. Per the germline V gene, CDR1 is SGHRS and CDR2 is YFSETQ. The CDR3 contains 14 residues. CDR3 protein: CASSSRQVPGELFF. In nucleotides, the CDR3 is TGCGCCAGCAGCTCCAGACAGGTTCCCGGGGAGCTGTTTTTT.

This clonotype was seen at least ten times. CDR3 protein: CASSFSLFYGYTF. CDR3 sequence (DNA): TGTGCCAGCAGTTTCTCACTGTTCTATGGCTACACCTTC. V usage is TRBV27 and J usage is TRBJ1-2; D is undetermined. The CDR3 has 13 amino acids. V gave up 3 bases and J gave up 4 bases, with 9 bases separating them. CDR1 is MNHEY, CDR2 SMNVEV, per germline (reference sequence).

The V call is TRBV3-1, the J call TRBJ2-7, with D perhaps TRBD1 (5 bases). The CDR3 consists of 15 residues. Between the trimmed V and J ends, which lost 1 base and 7 bases, there was a span of 17 bases. The germline CDR1 and CDR2 sequences are LGHDT and YNNKEL (reference sequence). CDR3 residues: CASSQGVGQRPEQYF. The DNA for the CDR3 is TGTGCCAGCAGCCAAGGAGTAGGACAACGCCCGGAGCAGTACTTC.

This chain uses TRBV10-3 with TRBJ2-3, with D perhaps matching TRBD2 (5 bases). V lost 4 bases and J 2 bases, leaving 13 bases between the germline ends. This CDR3 is 15 amino acids long. Germline V lookup: CDR1 ENHRY, CDR2 SYGVKD. CDR3 coding DNA: TGTGCCATCAGTGGTTCGACTACCTCCACAGATACGCAGTATTTT. Protein sequence: CAISGSTTSTDTQYF.

This clonotype was recorded a few times. The chain has TRBV7-9 and TRBJ1-1; no clear D gene. The CDR3 extends over 13 amino acids. CDR1 and CDR2 from the germline V gene are SEHNR and FQNEAQ (reference sequence). Trimming stripped 1 base from V and 2 bases from J, with 5 bases between. CDR3 in amino acids: CASSLVDNTEAFF. CDR3 nucleotides: TGTGCCAGCAGCTTAGTAGATAACACTGAAGCTTTCTTT.

This clonotype occurred a few times. The chain couples TRBV6-6 to TRBJ1-2, with 8 bases lining up with TRBD1. After removal of 7 bases from V and 7 bases from J, the junction contained 8 bases not matched to a gene. There are 13 residues in the CDR3. CDR1 and CDR2 from the germline V gene are MNHNY and SVGAGI (reference sequence). The CDR3 nucleotides read TGTGCCAGCAACCGGACAGGGAGGTTTGGCTACACCTTC. It encodes CASNRTGRFGYTF.

About this clonotype itself: This sequence may be a read error, since a much larger clone differs from it by one base. J is TRBJ1-2 and V is TRBV12-3 or TRBV12-4; no clear D. The CDR3 contains 13 residues. V gave up 5 bases and J gave up 3 bases, with 10 bases separating them. As DNA, the CDR3 is TGTGCCAGCAGTCCAGAGGGCCACTATGGCTACACCTTC. Protein product: CASSPEGHYGYTF.

On this clonotype: This may be a read error: a much more frequent sequence differs by one nucleotide. In this CDR3 the conserved last residue, phenylalanine or tryptophan, is missing, so a read error is likely. J is TRBJ1-2 and V is TRBV7-6; D might be TRBD1 (5 bases). V lost 3 bases and J lost 8, with 13 bases in between. The CDR3 is 13 amino acids. Germline CDR1 reads SGHVS; CDR2 reads FNYEAQ. The CDR3 nucleotides are TGTGCCAGCAGCTTGGCAGACAGAAGCGGCTACACCTTA. Protein product: CASSLADRSGYTL.